The source of this TCR beta chain is a study of blood T cell repertoires in COVID-19. At the level of the study: The United States, Italy and Spain provided the acute and convalescent COVID-19 samples.

Study processing details: Researchers report that nucleated cell counts were estimated from reference gene primer amplification. Profiled with immunoSEQ multiplex PCR; TCRdb holds only in-frame clones, not every one. The V and J calls and clone size come from that table; D and trimming were worked out from the DNA. The table includes some 140,000 clones, 75% to 90% detected once. Trimming removed 4 bases from V and 6 bases from J; junction bases left unmatched: 7. The CDR3 contains 14 residues. Germline V CDR1 and CDR2: LGHNA, YSLEER. V gene TRBV4-3 combines with J gene TRBJ1-2, with 8 bases fitting TRBD1. This TCR derives from a human donor in a cohort sampled during active COVID-19. The sample taken for sequencing was peripheral blood. This CDR3 reads CASSLYQGADGYTF. CDR3 nucleotides: TGCGCCAGCAGCCTTTATCAGGGGGCAGATGGCTACACCTTC.